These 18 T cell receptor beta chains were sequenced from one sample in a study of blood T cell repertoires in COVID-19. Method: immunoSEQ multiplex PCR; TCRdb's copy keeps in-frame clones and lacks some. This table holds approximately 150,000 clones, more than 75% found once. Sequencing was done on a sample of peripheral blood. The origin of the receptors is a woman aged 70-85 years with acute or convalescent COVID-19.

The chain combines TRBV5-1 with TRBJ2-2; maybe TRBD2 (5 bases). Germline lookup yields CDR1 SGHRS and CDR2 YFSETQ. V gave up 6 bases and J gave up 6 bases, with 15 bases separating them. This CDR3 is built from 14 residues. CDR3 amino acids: CASTTDRGAGELFF. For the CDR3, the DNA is TGCGCCAGCACCACGGACCGGGGAGCCGGGGAGCTGTTTTTT.

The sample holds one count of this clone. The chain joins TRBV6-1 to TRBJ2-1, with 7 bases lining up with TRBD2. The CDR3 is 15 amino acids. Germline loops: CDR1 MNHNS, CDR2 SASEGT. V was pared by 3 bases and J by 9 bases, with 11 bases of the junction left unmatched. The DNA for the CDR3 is TGTGCCAGCAGTGAGGGCGGGGACTATGGGGTTGAGCAGTTCTTC. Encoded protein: CASSEGGDYGVEQFF.

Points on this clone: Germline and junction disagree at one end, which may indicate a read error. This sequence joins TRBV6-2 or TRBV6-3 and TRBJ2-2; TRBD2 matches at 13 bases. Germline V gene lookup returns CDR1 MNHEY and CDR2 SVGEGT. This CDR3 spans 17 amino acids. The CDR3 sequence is CASSYSTSGRYTGELFF. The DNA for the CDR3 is TGTGCCAGCAGTTATTCGACTAGCGGGAGGTACACGGGGGAGCTGTTTTTT.

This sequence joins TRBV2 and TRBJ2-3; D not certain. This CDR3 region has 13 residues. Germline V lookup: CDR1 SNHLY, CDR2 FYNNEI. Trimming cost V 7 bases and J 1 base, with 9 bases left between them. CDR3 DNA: TGTGCCAGCAAGAACCGGGGCACAGATACGCAGTATTTT. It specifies CASKNRGTDTQYF.

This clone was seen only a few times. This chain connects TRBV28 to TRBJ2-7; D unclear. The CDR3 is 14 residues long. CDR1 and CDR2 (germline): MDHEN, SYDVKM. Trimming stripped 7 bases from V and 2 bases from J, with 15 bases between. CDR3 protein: CASTPEQVPYEQYF. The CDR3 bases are TGTGCCAGCACGCCTGAGCAGGTCCCCTACGAGCAGTACTTC.

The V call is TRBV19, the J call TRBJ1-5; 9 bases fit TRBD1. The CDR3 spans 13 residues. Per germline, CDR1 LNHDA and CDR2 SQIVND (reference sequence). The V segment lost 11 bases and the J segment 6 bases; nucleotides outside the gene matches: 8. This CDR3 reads CAGSGTGTQPQHF. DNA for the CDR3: TGTGCCGGATCCGGGACAGGGACTCAGCCCCAGCATTTT.

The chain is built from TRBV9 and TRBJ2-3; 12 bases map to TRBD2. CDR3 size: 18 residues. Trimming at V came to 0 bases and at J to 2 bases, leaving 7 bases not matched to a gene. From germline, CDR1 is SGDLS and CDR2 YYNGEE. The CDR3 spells CASSVEDPSGRATDTQYF. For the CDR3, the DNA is TGTGCCAGCAGCGTAGAAGATCCTAGCGGGAGGGCCACAGATACGCAGTATTTT.

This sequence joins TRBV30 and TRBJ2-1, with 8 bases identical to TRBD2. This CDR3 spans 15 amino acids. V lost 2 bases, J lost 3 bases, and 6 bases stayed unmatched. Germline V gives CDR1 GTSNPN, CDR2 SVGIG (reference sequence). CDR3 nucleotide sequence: TGTGCCTGGAGTCTCGGAAGCGGGAGCTACAATGAGCAGTTCTTC. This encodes CAWSLGSGSYNEQFF.

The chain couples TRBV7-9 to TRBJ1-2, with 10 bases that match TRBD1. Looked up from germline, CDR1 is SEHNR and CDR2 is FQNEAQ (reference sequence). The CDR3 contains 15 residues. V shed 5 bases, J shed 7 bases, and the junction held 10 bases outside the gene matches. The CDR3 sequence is CASSRSGTGDLGYTF. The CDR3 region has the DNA TGTGCCAGCAGCAGGTCAGGGACAGGGGATCTTGGCTACACCTTC.

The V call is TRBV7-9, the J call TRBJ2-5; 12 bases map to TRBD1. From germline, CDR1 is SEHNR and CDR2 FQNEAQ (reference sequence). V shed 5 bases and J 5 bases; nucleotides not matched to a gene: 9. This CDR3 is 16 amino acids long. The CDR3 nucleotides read TGTGCCAGCAGCACAGTAGGGACAGGGGGCCGGGAGACCCAGTACTTC. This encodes CASSTVGTGGRETQYF.

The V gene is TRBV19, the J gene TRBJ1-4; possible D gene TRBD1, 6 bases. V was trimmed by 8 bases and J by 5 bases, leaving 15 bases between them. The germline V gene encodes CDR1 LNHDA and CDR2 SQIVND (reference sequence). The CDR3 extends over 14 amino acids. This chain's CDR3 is CASGLGHRNEKLFF. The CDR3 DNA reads TGTGCCAGTGGTCTGGGACACCGAAATGAAAAACTGTTTTTT.

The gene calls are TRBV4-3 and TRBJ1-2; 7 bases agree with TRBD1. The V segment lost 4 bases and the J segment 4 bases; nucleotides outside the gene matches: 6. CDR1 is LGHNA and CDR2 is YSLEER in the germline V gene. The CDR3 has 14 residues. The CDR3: CASSLSTGTYGYTF. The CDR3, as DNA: TGCGCCAGCAGCCTGTCGACAGGGACCTATGGCTACACCTTC.

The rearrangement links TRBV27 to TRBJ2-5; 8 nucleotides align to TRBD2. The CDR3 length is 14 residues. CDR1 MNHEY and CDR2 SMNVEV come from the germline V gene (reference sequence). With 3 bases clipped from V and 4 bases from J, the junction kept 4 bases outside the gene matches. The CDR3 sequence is CASSFSGTRETQYF. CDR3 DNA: TGTGCCAGCAGTTTTAGCGGGACGAGAGAGACCCAGTACTTC.

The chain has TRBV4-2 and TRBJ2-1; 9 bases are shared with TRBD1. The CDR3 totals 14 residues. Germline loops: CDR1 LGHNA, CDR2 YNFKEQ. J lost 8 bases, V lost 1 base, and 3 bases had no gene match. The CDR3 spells CASSQAGTGHEQFF. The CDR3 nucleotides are TGTGCCAGCAGCCAAGCCGGGACAGGGCATGAGCAGTTCTTC.

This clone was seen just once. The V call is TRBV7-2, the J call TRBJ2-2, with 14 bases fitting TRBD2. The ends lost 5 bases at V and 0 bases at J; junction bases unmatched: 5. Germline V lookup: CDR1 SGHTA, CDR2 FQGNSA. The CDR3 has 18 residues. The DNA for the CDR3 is TGTGCCAGCAGCCATGGACTAGCGGGGGGCCCGAACACCGGGGAGCTGTTTTTT. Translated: CASSHGLAGGPNTGELFF.

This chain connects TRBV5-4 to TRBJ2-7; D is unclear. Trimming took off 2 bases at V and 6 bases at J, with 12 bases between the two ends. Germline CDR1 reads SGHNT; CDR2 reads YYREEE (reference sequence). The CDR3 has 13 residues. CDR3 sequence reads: CASSFWARPEQYF. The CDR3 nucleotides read TGTGCCAGCAGCTTTTGGGCCAGACCCGAGCAGTACTTC.

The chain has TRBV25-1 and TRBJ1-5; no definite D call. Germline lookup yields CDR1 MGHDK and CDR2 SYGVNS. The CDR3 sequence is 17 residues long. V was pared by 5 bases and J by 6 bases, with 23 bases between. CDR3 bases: TGTGCCAGCAGTCTAAAGGCCGGTAAGGAGCCGCGTCAGCCCCAGCATTTT. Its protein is CASSLKAGKEPRQPQHF.

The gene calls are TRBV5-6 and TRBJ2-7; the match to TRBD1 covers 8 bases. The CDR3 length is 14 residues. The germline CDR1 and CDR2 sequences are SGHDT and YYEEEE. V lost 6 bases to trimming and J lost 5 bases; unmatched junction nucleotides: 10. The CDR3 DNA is TGTGCCAGCACCTTTCAGGACAGGGTCCACGAGCAGTACTTC. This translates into CASTFQDRVHEQYF.